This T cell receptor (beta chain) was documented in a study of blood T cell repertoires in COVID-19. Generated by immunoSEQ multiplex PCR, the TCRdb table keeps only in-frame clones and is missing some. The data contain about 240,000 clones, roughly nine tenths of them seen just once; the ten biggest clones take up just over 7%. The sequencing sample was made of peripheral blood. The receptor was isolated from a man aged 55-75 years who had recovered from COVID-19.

The CDR3 nucleotides are TGTGCCAGCAGTTACTCGGTCGCAGGGGGCACTGAAGCTTTCTTT. As protein: CASSYSVAGGTEAFF. V usage is TRBV6-5 and J usage is TRBJ1-1; TRBD1 matches 7 bases. This CDR3 is built from 15 residues. Germline CDR1 and CDR2: MNHEY and SVGAGI. Trimming cost V 0 bases and J 4 bases; bases outside gene matches: 5.